Shown below are 2 T cell receptor beta chains from a single sample sequenced in a study of regulatory T cells in long-lasting Graves disease. Through Arm-PCR of CDR3 regions and iRepertoire HTBI primers, TCR beta libraries were built. TCRdb redid the calling of the multiplex PCR reads with MiXCR, one entry per CDR3 protein. The sample comprises roughly 420,000 distinct CDR3 sequences, around 15% of which are singletons, and 22% rests with the top ten. Specified time point: newly diagnosed GD, antithyroid drugs for less than 3 months. The authors made the TCR library using RNA they extracted from PBMCs. This material consisted of peripheral blood mononuclear cells (PBMCs), taken at new diagnosis, from a patient treated with antithyroid drugs. The receptors derive from a female donor with Graves disease.

This clonotype was observed a handful of times. V and J are TRBV7-3 and TRBJ2-6; D might be TRBD2 (5 bases). Trimming took 8 bases from V and 0 from J, leaving 17 bases between them. Per germline, CDR1 SGHTA and CDR2 FQGTGA. The CDR3 is 17 amino acids. CDR3: CASSDWRRSSGANVLTF. Here the CDR3 DNA reads TGTGCCAGCTCCGATTGGCGGAGGAGCTCTGGGGCCAACGTCCTGACTTTC.

This clonotype was counted at least ten times. CDR3 loop: CASSQGTPGQNYGYTF. The CDR3, as DNA: TGTGCCAGCAGCCAAGGGACTCCGGGACAGAACTATGGCTACACCTTC. J is TRBJ1-2 and V is TRBV3-1; 7 bases agree with TRBD1. CDR1 and CDR2 from the germline V gene are LGHDT and YNNKEL (reference sequence). The CDR3 has 16 amino acids. Trimming at V came to 1 base and at J to 2 bases, leaving 7 bases not matched to a gene.